These T cell receptor beta chains were read from a single sample in a study of CD8 T cells in ankylosing spondylitis. Via MiXCR, TCRdb re-called the 5' RACE reads, giving one row per CDR3 protein. Of about 240,000 distinct CDR3 sequences listed, 20% to 30% are singletons. The sample taken for sequencing was blood, either unsorted or a sorted T cell fraction (not recorded which). These receptors all come from a male donor with ankylosing spondylitis or in good health (not recorded which). Both conserved end residues are part of each CDR3. A D gene is named only where the DNA matches it firmly. Clone size is stated in some rows and not others, as once, few, many or a class when expanded.

j_gene: TRBJ1-1; d_gene: -; abundance: -; v_gene: TRBV20-1; CDR3aa: CSAKGGQSEAFF; CDR3nt: TGCAGTGCTAAAGGGGGGCAGAGTGAAGCTTTCTTT
j_gene: TRBJ2-7; d_gene: TRBD1; abundance: many; v_gene: TRBV7-2; CDR3aa: CASSVTTGQGYEQYF; CDR3nt: TGTGCCAGCAGCGTAACGACGGGACAGGGTTACGAGCAGTACTTC
j_gene: TRBJ2-3; d_gene: -; abundance: many; v_gene: TRBV4-2; CDR3aa: CASSQAYTDTQYF; CDR3nt: TGTGCCAGCAGCCAAGCCTACACAGATACGCAGTATTTT
j_gene: TRBJ2-3; d_gene: -; abundance: few; v_gene: TRBV6-1; CDR3aa: CASSGAQGTDTQYF; CDR3nt: TGTGCCAGCAGCGGGGCTCAAGGTACAGATACGCAGTATTTT
j_gene: TRBJ1-2; d_gene: TRBD1; abundance: many; v_gene: TRBV29-1; CDR3aa: CSVVGQGPVGYTF; CDR3nt: TGCAGCGTTGTGGGACAGGGGCCCGTTGGCTACACCTTC
j_gene: TRBJ2-7; d_gene: TRBD1; abundance: -; v_gene: TRBV5-6; CDR3aa: CASSLPGQGTDEQYF; CDR3nt: TGTGCCAGCAGCCTGCCGGGACAGGGGACGGACGAGCAGTACTTC
j_gene: TRBJ1-2; d_gene: TRBD1; abundance: -; v_gene: TRBV20-1; CDR3aa: CSARREGADYGYTF; CDR3nt: TGCAGTGCTAGGAGAGAGGGGGCTGACTATGGCTACACCTTC
j_gene: TRBJ2-3; d_gene: -; abundance: many; v_gene: TRBV15; CDR3aa: CATSPPGTFTDTQYF; CDR3nt: TGTGCCACCAGCCCGCCGGGGACTTTCACAGATACGCAGTATTTT
j_gene: TRBJ1-1; d_gene: -; abundance: many; v_gene: TRBV20-1; CDR3aa: CSAGTERIRNTEAFF; CDR3nt: TGCAGTGCGGGAACAGAGAGAATACGGAACACTGAAGCTTTCTTT
j_gene: TRBJ2-1; d_gene: -; abundance: many; v_gene: TRBV20-1; CDR3aa: CSATYREVEQFF; CDR3nt: TGCAGTGCTACTTATAGGGAGGTTGAGCAGTTCTTC
j_gene: TRBJ2-5; d_gene: -; abundance: -; v_gene: TRBV20-1; CDR3aa: CSARDPYLQETQYF; CDR3nt: TGCAGTGCTAGAGATCCTTATTTACAAGAGACCCAGTACTTC
j_gene: TRBJ1-4; d_gene: -; abundance: -; v_gene: TRBV12-3/TRBV12-4; CDR3aa: CASSLTGIGEKLFF; CDR3nt: TGTGCCAGCAGCTTAACAGGGATAGGCGAAAAACTGTTTTTT
j_gene: TRBJ2-5; d_gene: TRBD1; abundance: -; v_gene: TRBV10-3; CDR3aa: CATGMGQGHQETQYF; CDR3nt: TGTGCCACCGGCATGGGACAGGGACATCAAGAGACCCAGTACTTC
j_gene: TRBJ2-7; d_gene: -; abundance: many; v_gene: TRBV20-1; CDR3aa: CSALRDGPYEQYF; CDR3nt: TGCAGTGCTCTAAGGGACGGCCCCTACGAGCAGTACTTC
j_gene: TRBJ2-5; d_gene: TRBD1; abundance: -; v_gene: TRBV20-1; CDR3aa: CSAGQGAKKEETQYF; CDR3nt: TGCAGTGCGGGACAGGGGGCGAAAAAAGAGGAGACCCAGTACTTC
j_gene: TRBJ1-1; d_gene: -; abundance: many; v_gene: TRBV29-1; CDR3aa: CSVTPRTEAFF; CDR3nt: TGCAGCGTCACACCCCGGACGGAAGCTTTCTTT
j_gene: TRBJ1-1; d_gene: TRBD1; abundance: few; v_gene: TRBV5-5; CDR3aa: CASSLMRQGAQAEAFF; CDR3nt: TGTGCCAGCAGCTTGATGAGACAGGGGGCGCAGGCTGAAGCTTTCTTT
j_gene: TRBJ2-7; d_gene: -; abundance: many; v_gene: TRBV9; CDR3aa: CASSSSADEQYF; CDR3nt: TGTGCCAGCAGCTCTTCGGCGGACGAGCAGTACTTC
j_gene: TRBJ2-3; d_gene: -; abundance: few; v_gene: TRBV29-1; CDR3aa: CSVVAGYTQYF; CDR3nt: TGCAGCGTTGTGGCCGGTTATACGCAGTATTTT
j_gene: TRBJ2-1; d_gene: TRBD1; abundance: -; v_gene: TRBV28; CDR3aa: CASSLGGTTYNEQFF; CDR3nt: TGTGCCAGCAGCCTAGGGGGCACTACCTACAATGAGCAGTTCTTC
j_gene: TRBJ1-2; d_gene: -; abundance: few; v_gene: TRBV20-1; CDR3aa: CSARGHGESGYTF; CDR3nt: TGCAGTGCTAGGGGGCATGGGGAGAGTGGCTACACCTTC
j_gene: TRBJ2-3; d_gene: TRBD1; abundance: few; v_gene: TRBV7-2; CDR3aa: CASSSTGVETDTQYF; CDR3nt: TGTGCCAGCAGCTCCACAGGGGTGGAGACAGATACGCAGTATTTT
j_gene: TRBJ2-2; d_gene: TRBD1; abundance: few; v_gene: TRBV6-1; CDR3aa: CASSLPGQGSVGELFF; CDR3nt: TGTGCCAGCAGTCTTCCGGGACAGGGGTCGGTCGGGGAGCTGTTTTTT
j_gene: TRBJ1-2; d_gene: TRBD1; abundance: many; v_gene: TRBV12-3/TRBV12-4; CDR3aa: CASRGTGVDYGYTF; CDR3nt: TGTGCCAGCAGAGGGACAGGGGTCGACTATGGCTACACCTTC
j_gene: TRBJ2-1; d_gene: -; abundance: -; v_gene: TRBV6-1; CDR3aa: CASSEGYSYNEQFF; CDR3nt: TGTGCCAGCAGTGAGGGGTACTCCTACAATGAGCAGTTCTTC
j_gene: TRBJ1-1; d_gene: -; abundance: many; v_gene: TRBV4-1; CDR3aa: CASSQRMAGSDTEAFF; CDR3nt: TGCGCCAGCAGCCAGCGCATGGCTGGGTCGGACACTGAAGCTTTCTTT
j_gene: TRBJ2-1; d_gene: -; abundance: few; v_gene: TRBV6-1; CDR3aa: CASSEVWGPSSYNEQFF; CDR3nt: TGTGCCAGCAGTGAAGTATGGGGCCCGAGCTCCTACAATGAGCAGTTCTTC
j_gene: TRBJ2-3; d_gene: -; abundance: few; v_gene: TRBV10-3; CDR3aa: CAISVRGQIGDTQYF; CDR3nt: TGTGCCATCAGCGTCAGGGGACAAATAGGTGATACGCAGTATTTT
j_gene: TRBJ2-7; d_gene: TRBD2; abundance: -; v_gene: TRBV20-1; CDR3aa: CSARSGDEQYF; CDR3nt: TGCAGTGCTAGAAGCGGGGACGAGCAGTACTTC
j_gene: TRBJ2-3; d_gene: TRBD2; abundance: few; v_gene: TRBV11-2; CDR3aa: CASSPAGGGTDTQYF; CDR3nt: TGTGCCAGCAGCCCAGCGGGGGGGGGCACAGATACGCAGTATTTT
j_gene: TRBJ1-2; d_gene: -; abundance: -; v_gene: TRBV20-1; CDR3aa: CSARIEASGYTF; CDR3nt: TGCAGTGCTAGGATCGAAGCAAGCGGCTACACCTTC
j_gene: TRBJ2-7; d_gene: -; abundance: many; v_gene: TRBV21-1; CDR3aa: CATSDGTSGGGSSYEQYF; CDR3nt: TGTGCCACCTCCGACGGGACTAGCGGGGGGGGGAGCTCCTACGAGCAGTACTTC
j_gene: TRBJ2-3; d_gene: TRBD2; abundance: -; v_gene: TRBV12-3/TRBV12-4; CDR3aa: CASSFGLAGPDTQYF; CDR3nt: TGTGCCAGCAGTTTCGGGCTAGCGGGGCCAGATACGCAGTATTTT
j_gene: TRBJ2-5; d_gene: TRBD1; abundance: -; v_gene: TRBV12-3/TRBV12-4; CDR3aa: CASSLRDRGNWETQYF; CDR3nt: TGTGCCAGCAGTCTCCGGGACAGGGGGAATTGGGAGACCCAGTACTTC
j_gene: TRBJ1-5; d_gene: -; abundance: many; v_gene: TRBV6-1; CDR3aa: CATKDSFSINQPQHF; CDR3nt: TGTGCCACTAAGGACAGTTTCTCAATCAATCAGCCCCAGCATTTT
j_gene: TRBJ2-5; d_gene: TRBD2; abundance: -; v_gene: TRBV10-3; CDR3aa: CAIASGTSGETQYF; CDR3nt: TGTGCCATCGCCTCCGGGACTAGCGGTGAGACCCAGTACTTC
j_gene: TRBJ2-7; d_gene: -; abundance: -; v_gene: TRBV30; CDR3aa: CAFRDIYEQYF; CDR3nt: TGTGCCTTCCGGGACATCTACGAGCAGTACTTC
j_gene: TRBJ2-7; d_gene: -; abundance: once; v_gene: TRBV20-1; CDR3aa: CSASQRVRKSYEQYF; CDR3nt: TGCAGTGCTAGTCAGCGGGTGAGAAAGTCCTACGAGCAGTACTTC
j_gene: TRBJ2-1; d_gene: -; abundance: -; v_gene: TRBV12-3/TRBV12-4; CDR3aa: CASSLAAINEQFF; CDR3nt: TGTGCCAGCAGTTTGGCCGCCATCAATGAGCAGTTCTTC
j_gene: TRBJ1-4; d_gene: TRBD1; abundance: many; v_gene: TRBV12-3/TRBV12-4; CDR3aa: CASSLGVGQGNEKLFF; CDR3nt: TGTGCCAGCAGTCTGGGAGTTGGACAGGGAAATGAAAAACTGTTTTTT
j_gene: TRBJ2-3; d_gene: -; abundance: many; v_gene: TRBV6-2/TRBV6-3; CDR3aa: CASSYITRTDTQYF; CDR3nt: TGTGCCAGCAGTTACATCACTAGAACAGATACGCAGTATTTT
j_gene: TRBJ2-5; d_gene: TRBD2; abundance: -; v_gene: TRBV20-1; CDR3aa: CSATSSGGVKTQYF; CDR3nt: TGCAGTGCTACCTCTAGCGGGGGGGTGAAGACCCAGTACTTC
j_gene: TRBJ2-2; d_gene: -; abundance: -; v_gene: TRBV6-5; CDR3aa: CASSLLRGELFF; CDR3nt: TGTGCCAGCAGCCTCCTCAGGGGGGAGCTGTTTTTT
j_gene: TRBJ1-6; d_gene: TRBD1; abundance: few; v_gene: TRBV30; CDR3aa: CAWTNRGGNSPLHF; CDR3nt: TGTGCCTGGACAAACAGGGGTGGAAATTCACCCCTCCACTTT
j_gene: TRBJ2-2; d_gene: -; abundance: -; v_gene: TRBV7-2; CDR3aa: CASSLFNTGGLFF; CDR3nt: TGTGCCAGCAGCCTATTTAATACCGGGGGGCTGTTTTTT
j_gene: TRBJ2-3; d_gene: -; abundance: many; v_gene: TRBV20-1; CDR3aa: CSAPKRPGTDTQYF; CDR3nt: TGCAGTGCCCCGAAACGTCCCGGCACAGATACGCAGTATTTT
j_gene: TRBJ2-5; d_gene: -; abundance: -; v_gene: TRBV24-1; CDR3aa: CATSVWKGKGETQYF; CDR3nt: TGTGCCACCAGTGTGTGGAAGGGGAAGGGGGAGACCCAGTACTTC
j_gene: TRBJ2-3; d_gene: TRBD2; abundance: -; v_gene: TRBV11-2; CDR3aa: CASSLGRGGTDTQYF; CDR3nt: TGTGCCAGCAGCTTAGGACGGGGGGGCACAGATACGCAGTATTTT